The sequence of this TCR beta chain was determined in a study of blood T cell repertoires in COVID-19. Produced via immunoSEQ multiplex PCR; TCRdb's table is partial and in-frame only. The profile shows fewer than 400,000 clones, just under 90% of them singletons. This CDR3 comprises 14 residues. Germline V gives CDR1 SEHNR, CDR2 FQNEAQ (reference sequence). The V and J ends lost 0 bases and 4 bases respectively, with 9 bases between them. Sample: peripheral blood. The chain has TRBV7-9 and TRBJ2-5, with D possibly matching TRBD1 (5 bases). The TCR sequence derives from a woman younger than 45 with COVID-19, enrolled during active disease. CDR3 coding DNA: TGTGCCAGCAGCTTAGCGCTCCAGGGAGAGACCCAGTACTTC. Protein product: CASSLALQGETQYF.